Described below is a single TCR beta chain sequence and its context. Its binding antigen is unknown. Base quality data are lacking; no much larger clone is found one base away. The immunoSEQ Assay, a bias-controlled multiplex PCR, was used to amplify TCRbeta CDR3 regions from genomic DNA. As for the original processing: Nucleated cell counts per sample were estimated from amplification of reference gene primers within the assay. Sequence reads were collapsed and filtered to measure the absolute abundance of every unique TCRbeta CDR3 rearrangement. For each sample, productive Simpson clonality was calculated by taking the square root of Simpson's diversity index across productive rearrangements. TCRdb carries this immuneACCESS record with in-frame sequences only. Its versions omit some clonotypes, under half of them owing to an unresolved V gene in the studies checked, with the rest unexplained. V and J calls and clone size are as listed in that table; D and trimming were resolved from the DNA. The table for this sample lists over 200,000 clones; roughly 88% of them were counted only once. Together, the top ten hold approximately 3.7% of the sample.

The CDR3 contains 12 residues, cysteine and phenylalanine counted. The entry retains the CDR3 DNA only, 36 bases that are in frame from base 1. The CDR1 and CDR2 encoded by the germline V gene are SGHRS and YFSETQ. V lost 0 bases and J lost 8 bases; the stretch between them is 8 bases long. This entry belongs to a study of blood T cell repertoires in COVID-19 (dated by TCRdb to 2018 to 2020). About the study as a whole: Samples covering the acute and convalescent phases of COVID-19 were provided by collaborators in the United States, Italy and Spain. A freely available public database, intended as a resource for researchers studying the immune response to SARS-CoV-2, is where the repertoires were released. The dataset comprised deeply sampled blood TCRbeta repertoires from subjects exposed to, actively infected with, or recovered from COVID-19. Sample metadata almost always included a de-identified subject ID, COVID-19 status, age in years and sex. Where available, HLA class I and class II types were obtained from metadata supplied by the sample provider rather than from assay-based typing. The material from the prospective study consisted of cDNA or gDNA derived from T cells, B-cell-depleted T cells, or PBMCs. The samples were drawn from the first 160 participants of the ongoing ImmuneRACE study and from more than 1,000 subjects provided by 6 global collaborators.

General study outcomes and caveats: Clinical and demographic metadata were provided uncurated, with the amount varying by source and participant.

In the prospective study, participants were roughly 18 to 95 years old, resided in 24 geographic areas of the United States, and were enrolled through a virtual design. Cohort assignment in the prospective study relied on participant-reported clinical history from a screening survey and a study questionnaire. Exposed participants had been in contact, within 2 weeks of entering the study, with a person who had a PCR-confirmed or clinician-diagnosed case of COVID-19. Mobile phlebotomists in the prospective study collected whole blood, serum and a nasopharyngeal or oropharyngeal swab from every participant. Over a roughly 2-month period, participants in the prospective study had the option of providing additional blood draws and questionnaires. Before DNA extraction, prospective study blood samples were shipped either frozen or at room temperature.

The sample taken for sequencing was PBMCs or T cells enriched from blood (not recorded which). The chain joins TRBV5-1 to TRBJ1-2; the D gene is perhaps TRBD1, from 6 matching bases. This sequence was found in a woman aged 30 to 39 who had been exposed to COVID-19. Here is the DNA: TGCGCCAGCAGCTTGGGGACAGAAGGCTACACCTTC. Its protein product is CASSLGTEGYTF.